The 3 T cell receptor beta chains below were found in one sample sequenced in a study of blood T cell repertoires in COVID-19. The assay was immunoSEQ multiplex PCR, and TCRdb's table has in-frame clones only and misses some. The top ten hold approximately 14% of the sample, which has 150,000 to 200,000 clones, 84% seen once. Specimen: peripheral blood. These receptors were taken from a man under 40 with active or convalescent COVID-19.

In this sample, this clone is medium-sized (0.01 to 0.1%). This chain joins TRBV28 and TRBJ2-1; D is ambiguous. V dropped 3 bases and J dropped 0 bases, with 9 bases sitting between them. Germline assignment: CDR1 MDHEN and CDR2 SYDVKM. The CDR3 is 15 amino acids. CDR3 in DNA: TGTGCCAGCAGTTTCGCCCAGGCCTCCTACAATGAGCAGTTCTTC. It specifies CASSFAQASYNEQFF.

The V gene is TRBV7-3, the J gene TRBJ2-3; the match to TRBD2 covers 12 bases. Losses at the gene ends were 5 bases for V and 2 bases for J; bases not matched to a gene: 5. Germline V gene sequence: CDR1 SGHTA, CDR2 FQGTGA. This CDR3 comprises 16 residues. CDR3 bases: TGTGCCAGCAGCAAGGGACTAGCGGGTCACACAGATACGCAGTATTTT. Translating gives CASSKGLAGHTDTQYF.

This chain joins TRBV9 and TRBJ2-2, with TRBD2 matching 15 bases. The CDR3 spans 16 residues. Germline CDR1 is SGDLS and CDR2 is YYNGEE. The trim removed 3 bases at V and 6 bases at J, leaving 3 bases unmatched. The DNA for the CDR3 is TGTGCCAGCAGCGGGACTAGCGGGAGGGCCCCCGGGGAGCTGTTTTTT. Amino acids: CASSGTSGRAPGELFF. Full variable domain (outside the CDR3, taken from reference TRBV9 and TRBJ2-2): DSGVTQTPKHLITATGQRVTLRCSPRSGDLSVYWYQQSLDQGLQFLIQYYNGEERAKGNILERFSAQQFPDLHSELNLSSLELGDSALYFCASSGTSGRAPGELFFGEGSRLTVL.